The clone carrying this T cell receptor (beta chain) was counted ten times or more. Its antigen is still unknown. These data come from a study of neurological immune-mediated disorders. The study, taken as a whole, reports: The level of TCR clonal expansion was highest in patients with HTLV-1-associated myelopathy and lowest in multiple sclerosis, where it fell below the level seen in healthy controls. None of the CDR3 amino acid sequences of expanded clones were shared across subjects, and this suggested private repertoires in all groups.

Template-switch 5'RACE cDNA synthesis added a 10-nucleotide unique molecular identifier. TCRdb used MiXCR to reprocess the 5' RACE reads, holding one entry per CDR3 protein. The table records tens of thousands of distinct CDR3 sequences, over 9.5% of them present only once. Libraries used 2 million unsorted PBMCs kept frozen in RNAlater. Germline V gene data show CDR1 as DFQATT and CDR2 as SNEGSKA (reference sequence). V lost 6 bases and J lost 0, with 12 bases in between. This CDR3 contains 14 residues. The TCR sequence derives from a woman in her fifties or sixties with HTLV-1-associated myelopathy (HAM/TSP). Sample: PBMCs. The chain links TRBV20-1 to TRBJ2-4; no clear D gene. Here the CDR3 reads CSALGTLAKNIQYF. The CDR3, as DNA: TGCAGTGCCCTTGGTACTCTAGCCAAAAACATTCAGTACTTC.